These 24 T cell receptor beta chains originate from one sample sequenced in a study of T cell clonotyping in hematopoietic cell transplantation. Assay: immunoSEQ multiplex PCR; the TCRdb copy retains only in-frame clones and omits some. Of about 36,000 clones in the sample, about 87% were seen once. Source material: peripheral blood mononuclear cells. Receptor source: a woman in her forties in good health. Some clones in this sample may be carry-over from other donors' samples.

The chain is built from TRBV28 and TRBJ1-2; TRBD1 might be the D (6 bases). From germline, CDR1 is MDHEN and CDR2 SYDVKM. The CDR3 has 12 residues. V shed 4 bases and J shed 8 bases, with 11 bases lying between them. CDR3: CASSSGARGYTF. The CDR3 DNA reads as TGTGCCAGCAGTTCGGGGGCTCGAGGCTACACCTTC.

The chain links TRBV4-1 to TRBJ2-1, with D perhaps TRBD2 (5 bases). This CDR3 has 22 amino acids. The ends were cut back, 1 base at V and 7 bases at J, with 35 bases in the middle. In germline, CDR1 is MGHRA, CDR2 YSYEKL. In DNA form, the CDR3 reads TGCGCCAGCAGCCAAGCAGGTCGTGGGAGCGCCCGACCAAAAAGGGCGCGAAATGAGCAGTTCTTC. Amino acid sequence: CASSQAGRGSARPKRARNEQFF.

The chain combines TRBV21-1 with TRBJ2-7; the table calls TRBD2, which could not be checked here. TRBV21-1 is shown as a pseudogene. This CDR3 region has 13 residues. The CDR3 protein is CASSKGPEREQYF. CDR3 in DNA: TGTGCCAGCAGCAAAGGACCGGAGCGCGAGCAGTACTTC.

The rearrangement uses TRBV6-6 and TRBJ1-2; D may be TRBD1 (6 bases). V was shortened by 6 bases and J by 2 bases, with 16 bases between the two germline ends. The CDR3 contains 15 residues. CDR1 and CDR2 from the germline V gene are MNHNY and SVGAGI (reference sequence). CDR3: CASSSPPQGNYGYTF. CDR3 sequence (DNA): TGTGCCAGCAGCTCCCCCCCTCAGGGGAACTATGGCTACACCTTC.

The genes are TRBV7-2 and TRBJ1-2; D is perhaps TRBD1 (5 bases). Germline values: CDR1 SGHTA, CDR2 FQGNSA. V lost 3 bases and J lost 4, with 15 bases in between. The CDR3 spans 15 residues. This chain's CDR3 is CASSLDDRFSYGYTF. The CDR3 coding sequence is TGTGCCAGCAGCTTGGACGACAGATTCTCCTATGGCTACACCTTC.

The J gene is TRBJ2-3, the V gene TRBV7-8; no reliable D call. Between the trimmed V and J ends, which lost 6 bases and 2 bases, there was a span of 6 bases. The CDR3 is 12 amino acids. Germline V gives CDR1 SGHVS, CDR2 FQNEAQ. CDR3 sequence: CASSKYTDTQYF. For the CDR3, the DNA is TGTGCCAGCAGTAAATACACAGATACGCAGTATTTT.

V usage is TRBV28 and J usage is TRBJ1-1; D is unresolved. V lost 10 bases and J lost 1, with 7 bases in between. Germline CDR1 is MDHEN and CDR2 is SYDVKM. This CDR3 is 11 amino acids long. Written as DNA, the CDR3 is TGTGCCACCGACGGGAACACTGAAGCTTTCTTT. Translation gives CATDGNTEAFF.

This clone was detected only a few times. The chain is built from TRBV19 and TRBJ2-7; D unclear. This CDR3 contains 14 residues. In germline, CDR1 is LNHDA, CDR2 SQIVND (reference sequence). V was pared by 5 bases and J by 0 bases, with 11 bases between. The CDR3 sequence is CASSYRTGSYEQYF. Here the CDR3 DNA reads TGTGCCAGTAGTTACCGGACCGGCTCCTACGAGCAGTACTTC.

The gene calls are TRBV5-1 and TRBJ1-2, with D possibly TRBD1 on 6 matching bases. Trimming removed 4 bases at V and 5 bases at J, with 15 bases between. The CDR3 is 14 amino acids. CDR1 and CDR2 (germline): SGHRS, YFSETQ. CDR3: CASSASGTRYGYTF. Here the CDR3 DNA reads TGCGCCAGCAGCGCCTCCGGGACACGGTATGGCTACACCTTC. The whole variable domain, filled in from reference TRBV5-1 and TRBJ1-2, reads KAGVTQTPRYLIKTRGQQVTLSCSPISGHRSVSWYQQTPGQGLQFLFEYFSETQRNKGNFPGRFSGRQFSNSRSEMNVSTLELGDSALYLCASSASGTRYGYTFGSGTRLTVV.

The table lists this clone with a count of one. The J gene is TRBJ1-5, the V gene TRBV6-5, with D unresolved. The CDR3 length is 15 residues. With 6 bases removed from V and 0 bases from J, the gap between germline ends came to 12 bases. In germline, CDR1 is MNHEY, CDR2 SVGAGI. The CDR3 DNA sequence: TGTGCCAGCAGCCCAACATCAAATAGCAATCAGCCCCAGCATTTT. It encodes CASSPTSNSNQPQHF.

This clone was recorded a few times. This sequence joins TRBV6-5 and TRBJ2-2, with TRBD2 identical over 13 bases. The length of the CDR3 is 15 residues. Germline-derived CDR1 and CDR2 are MNHEY and SVGAGI. V lost 6 bases to trimming and J lost 7 bases; unmatched junction nucleotides: 5. The CDR3 loop reads CASRRTSGSNGELFF. The CDR3 region has the DNA TGTGCCAGCAGGCGGACTAGCGGGAGCAACGGGGAGCTGTTTTTT.

J is TRBJ2-1 and V is TRBV7-2, with D unclear. Trimming removed 5 bases from V and 0 bases from J, with 5 bases in between. This CDR3 spans 13 amino acids. Germline V gives CDR1 SGHTA, CDR2 FQGNSA. DNA for the CDR3: TGTGCCAGCAGCCCCAGCTCCTACAATGAGCAGTTCTTC. This gives the protein CASSPSSYNEQFF.

A few counts support this clone. The chain recombines TRBV11-2 with TRBJ2-7, with unresolved D. The length of the CDR3 is 14 residues. Germline V gene lookup returns CDR1 SGHAT and CDR2 FQNNGV. Deletions cut 5 bases from V and 6 bases from J, with 17 bases between. CDR3 in amino acids: CASSLVVGPGEQYF. The CDR3 nucleotides are TGTGCCAGCAGCCTGGTTGTTGGGCCGGGCGAGCAGTACTTC.

The chain couples TRBV2 to TRBJ2-1; D could derive from TRBD1 or TRBD2 (5 bases each). Germline lookup yields CDR1 SNHLY and CDR2 FYNNEI. V lost 10 bases and J lost 6, with 13 bases in between. The CDR3 contains 12 residues. This CDR3 is CAILGAINEQFF. The CDR3 DNA reads TGTGCCATCCTCGGGGCGATCAATGAGCAGTTCTTC.

The chain couples TRBV7-2 to TRBJ1-3; 8 nucleotides align to TRBD1. This CDR3 spans 15 amino acids. Germline V gives CDR1 SGHTA, CDR2 FQGNSA. V lost 1 base, J lost 4 bases, and 3 bases stayed unmatched. CDR3 coding DNA: TGTGCCAGCAGCTTAGACAGGGGGACAGGAAACACCATATATTTT. Translating it yields CASSLDRGTGNTIYF.

The V gene is TRBV28, the J gene TRBJ2-6; no clear D. The ends were cut back, 10 bases at V and 0 bases at J, with 16 bases in the middle. CDR3 length equals 16 residues. Germline V gene lookup returns CDR1 MDHEN and CDR2 SYDVKM. The CDR3 reads CATCRQSASGANVLTF. CDR3 in DNA: TGTGCCACCTGTAGGCAATCAGCCTCTGGGGCCAACGTCCTGACTTTC. Filled out from reference TRBV28 and TRBJ2-6, the complete variable domain reads DVKVTQSSRYLVKRTGEKVFLECVQDMDHENMFWYRQDPGLGLRLIYFSYDVKMKEKGDIPEGYSVSREKKERFSLILESASTNQTSMYLCATCRQSASGANVLTFGAGSRLTVL.

This clone was detected only once. V and J are TRBV25-1 and TRBJ1-1; maybe TRBD1 (5 bases). Trimming stripped 7 bases from V and 10 bases from J, with 16 bases between. The V gene's germline CDR1 is MGHDK and CDR2 SYGVNS. The CDR3 length is 12 residues. For the CDR3, the DNA is TGTGCCAGCACCGGGGCCGCGACCGGAGCTTTCTTT. Protein sequence: CASTGAATGAFF.

The count of this clone is one. The chain employs TRBV25-1 and TRBJ2-5, with 11 bases fitting TRBD2. The CDR3 is 16 residues long. Germline values: CDR1 MGHDK, CDR2 SYGVNS. V lost 7 bases and J lost 5; bases outside the gene matches: 12. CDR3 DNA: TGTGCCAGCAACGTAGCGGGAGGGCCGGGTTGGGAGACCCAGTACTTC. Translating it yields CASNVAGGPGWETQYF.

This clone was recorded once. CDR3 nucleotide sequence: TGCGCCAGCAGCCAAGCCGGGACAGGGATTTACAATGAGCAGTTCTTC. Protein sequence: CASSQAGTGIYNEQFF. The chain joins TRBV4-1 to TRBJ2-1; 9 nucleotides line up with TRBD1. The V segment lost 1 base and the J segment 4 bases; nucleotides outside the gene matches: 5. The germline CDR1 and CDR2 sequences are MGHRA and YSYEKL. This CDR3 contains 16 residues.

This clone was found once. The chain joins TRBV11-2 to TRBJ1-5; perhaps TRBD1 as D (5 bases). V lost 5 bases, J lost 7 bases, and 21 bases lay in between. In germline, CDR1 is SGHAT, CDR2 FQNNGV. The length of the CDR3 is 16 residues. This CDR3 is CASSPQAGLEGQPQHF. CDR3 DNA sequence: TGTGCCAGCAGCCCCCAGGCAGGGTTGGAGGGGCAGCCCCAGCATTTT.

The rearrangement links TRBV19 to TRBJ2-5; possibly TRBD1 or TRBD2 for D (5 bases each). The CDR3 has 14 amino acids. V was clipped by 3 bases and J by 1 base, with 9 bases between them. Germline assignment: CDR1 LNHDA and CDR2 SQIVND (reference sequence). CDR3 sequence: CASSMGPFQETQYF. The CDR3, as DNA: TGTGCCAGTAGTATGGGACCCTTCCAAGAGACCCAGTACTTC.

The rearrangement uses TRBV7-3 and TRBJ2-3; D remains unclear. The CDR3 spans 14 residues. CDR1 SGHTA and CDR2 FQGTGA come from the germline V gene. The germline V and J ends were trimmed by 5 bases and 4 bases, with 13 bases remaining between them. CDR3 protein: CASSRTGPPDTQYF. The CDR3 DNA is TGTGCCAGCAGCCGGACCGGACCGCCAGATACGCAGTATTTT. The full variable domain, rest sourced from reference TRBV7-3 and TRBJ2-3, is GAGVSQTPSNKVTEKGKYVELRCDPISGHTALYWYRQSLGQGPEFLIYFQGTGAADDSGLPNDRFFAVRPEGSVSTLKIQRTERGDSAVYLCASSRTGPPDTQYFGPGTRLTVL.

The CDR3 DNA reads TGTGCCAGCAGCCAAGACCCCAGCCGAACAATCTACTACGAGCAGTACTTC. This translates into CASSQDPSRTIYYEQYF. The V gene is TRBV4-2, the J gene TRBJ2-7; D uncertain. Trimming took off 0 bases at V and 3 bases at J, with 18 bases between the two ends. The CDR3 consists of 17 residues. Germline lookup yields CDR1 LGHNA and CDR2 YNFKEQ.

The chain employs TRBV11-2 and TRBJ1-2, with D hard to call. This CDR3 region has 13 residues. Germline CDR1 reads SGHAT; CDR2 reads FQNNGV. The V gene lost 2 bases and the J gene lost 3 bases, with 7 bases spanning the gap. CDR3 in amino acids: CASSLMVHYGYTF. The CDR3, as DNA: TGTGCCAGCAGCTTAATGGTTCACTATGGCTACACCTTC.